The subject of this entry is one T cell receptor (beta chain). An input of roughly 0.45 to 1 ug of RNA was subjected to reverse transcription using random hexamers. One entry per CDR3 protein results from TCRdb running MiXCR on the immunoSEQ multiplex PCR reads. The table shows under 200,000 distinct CDR3 sequences, with 90% to 96% occurring only once. Germline assignment: CDR1 SGHTA and CDR2 FQGNSA. This CDR3 spans 14 amino acids. V lost 0 bases, J lost 5 bases, and 10 bases lay in between. The sample originates from a study of CD8 T cells in Susac syndrome. The gene calls are TRBV7-2 and TRBJ2-5; D perhaps matches TRBD2 (6 bases). This receptor was identified in a human donor with Susac syndrome. The sequenced sample was CD4+ T cells from PBMCs. This chain's CDR3 is CASSLARAGETQYF. CDR3 nucleotide sequence: TGTGCCAGCAGCTTAGCGCGGGCGGGGGAGACCCAGTACTTC.